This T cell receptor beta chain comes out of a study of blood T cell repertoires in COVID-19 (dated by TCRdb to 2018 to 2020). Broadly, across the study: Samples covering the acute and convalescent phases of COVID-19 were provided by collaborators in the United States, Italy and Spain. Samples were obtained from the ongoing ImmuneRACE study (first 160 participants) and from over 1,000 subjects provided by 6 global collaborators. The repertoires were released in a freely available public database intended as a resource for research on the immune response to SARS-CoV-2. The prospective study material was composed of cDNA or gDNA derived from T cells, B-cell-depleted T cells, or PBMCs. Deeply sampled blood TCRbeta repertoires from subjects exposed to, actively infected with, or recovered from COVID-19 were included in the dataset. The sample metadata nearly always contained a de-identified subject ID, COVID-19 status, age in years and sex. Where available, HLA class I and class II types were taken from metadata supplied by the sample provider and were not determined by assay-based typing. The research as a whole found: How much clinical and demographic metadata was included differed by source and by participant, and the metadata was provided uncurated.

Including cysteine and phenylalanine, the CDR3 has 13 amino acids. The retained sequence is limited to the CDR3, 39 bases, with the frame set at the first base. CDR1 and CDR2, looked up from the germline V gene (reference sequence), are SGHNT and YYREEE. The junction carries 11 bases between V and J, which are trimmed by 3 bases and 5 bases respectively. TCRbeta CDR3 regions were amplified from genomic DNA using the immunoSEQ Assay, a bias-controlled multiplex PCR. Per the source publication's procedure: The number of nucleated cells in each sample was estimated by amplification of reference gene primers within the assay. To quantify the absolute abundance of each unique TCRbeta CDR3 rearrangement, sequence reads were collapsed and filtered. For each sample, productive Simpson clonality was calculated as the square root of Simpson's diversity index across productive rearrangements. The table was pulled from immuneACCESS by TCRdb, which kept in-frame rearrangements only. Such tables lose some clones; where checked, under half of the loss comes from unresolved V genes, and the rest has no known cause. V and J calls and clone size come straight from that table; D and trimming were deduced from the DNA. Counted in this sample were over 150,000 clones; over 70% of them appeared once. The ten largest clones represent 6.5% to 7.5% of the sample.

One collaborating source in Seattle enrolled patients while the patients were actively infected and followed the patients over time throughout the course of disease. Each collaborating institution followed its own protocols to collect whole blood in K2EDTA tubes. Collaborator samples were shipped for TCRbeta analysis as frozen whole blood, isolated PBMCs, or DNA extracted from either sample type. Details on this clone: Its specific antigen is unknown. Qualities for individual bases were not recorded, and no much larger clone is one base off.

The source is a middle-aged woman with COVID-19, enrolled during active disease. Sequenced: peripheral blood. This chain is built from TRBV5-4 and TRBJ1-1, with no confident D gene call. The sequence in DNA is TGTGCCAGCAGCTCGAGTTCGGGGACTGAAGCTTTCTTT. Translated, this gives CASSSSSGTEAFF.